Listed below are T cell receptor beta chains from one sample, sequenced in a study of cytomegalovirus exposure and HLA in healthy donors. Generated by immunoSEQ multiplex PCR, the TCRdb table keeps only in-frame clones and is missing some. The data hold fewer than 100,000 clones, with around four fifths observed a single time. The sequenced sample was PBMCs. These receptor sequences come from a male donor in good health and CMV-seropositive. Each CDR3 is given with its conserved first and last residue. Each record gives: D gene, J gene, clone size, V gene, CDR3 protein, CDR3 DNA. A D gene is named only where the DNA matches it firmly. The size of a clone is reported for some rows only, either as once, few or many, or as a class for expanded clones.

>TRBD1|TRBJ1-1|NA|TRBV7-9
CSSSLVGSGTGGTEAFF
TGTTCCAGCAGCTTAGTAGGATCCGGGACAGGGGGCACTGAAGCTTTCTTT
>NA|TRBJ1-2|NA|TRBV28
CASSLRGIGAYGYTF
TGTGCCAGCAGTTTGAGAGGCATTGGTGCCTATGGCTACACCTTC
>NA|TRBJ1-4|NA|TRBV2
CASSDRANEKLFF
TGTGCCAGCAGTGATCGGGCTAATGAAAAACTGTTTTTT
>TRBD1|TRBJ1-2|NA|TRBV27
CASSFEGASFGYTF
TGTGCCAGCAGTTTCGAGGGGGCGTCGTTTGGCTACACCTTC
>NA|TRBJ2-2|NA|TRBV6-5
CASRDSTGELFF
TGTGCCAGCAGAGATAGCACCGGGGAGCTGTTTTTT
>NA|TRBJ1-2|NA|TRBV18
CASSRTESYGYTF
TGTGCCAGCTCACGGACAGAAAGCTATGGCTACACCTTC
>TRBD2|TRBJ2-2|NA|TRBV5-1
CASNGGYTGELFF
TGCGCCAGCAACGGGGGGTATACCGGGGAGCTGTTTTTT
>NA|TRBJ1-4|NA|TRBV11-1
CASSLSGLSEKLFF
TGTGCCAGCAGCTTAAGCGGCTTAAGTGAAAAACTGTTTTTT
>TRBD2|TRBJ2-2|NA|TRBV6-5
CASSYAGGSGELFF
TGTGCCAGCAGTTACGCGGGAGGGTCCGGGGAGCTGTTTTTT
>TRBD2|TRBJ2-1|NA|TRBV7-3
CASSLGIGLAGVGEQFF
TGTGCCAGCAGCTTAGGGATAGGACTAGCGGGAGTCGGGGAGCAGTTCTTC
>TRBD2|TRBJ2-1|NA|TRBV7-2
CASSRVLAGVGNEQFF
TGTGCCAGCAGCAGAGTCCTAGCGGGAGTAGGCAATGAGCAGTTCTTC
>TRBD1|TRBJ2-3|NA|TRBV27
CASSLWGTGGPGTDTQYF
TGTGCCAGCAGTTTATGGGGGACAGGGGGCCCGGGCACAGATACGCAGTATTTT
>TRBD1|TRBJ2-5|NA|TRBV5-1
CASSSTGTGTGTQYF
TGCGCCAGCAGCTCTACCGGGACAGGGACGGGGACCCAGTACTTC
>NA|TRBJ2-3|NA|TRBV5-1
CASSLPGQGGADTQYF
TGCGCCAGCAGCTTGCCTGGACAGGGAGGGGCAGATACGCAGTATTTT
>NA|TRBJ1-1|few|TRBV5-1
CASSRDIFLMNTEAFF
TGCGCCAGCAGCCGGGACATTTTCCTCATGAACACTGAAGCTTTCTTT
>NA|TRBJ1-1|NA|TRBV9
CASSVGQAGEAFF
TGTGCCAGCAGCGTAGGGCAGGCAGGAGAAGCTTTCTTT
>TRBD1|TRBJ1-4|NA|TRBV9
CASSTGQGIREKLFF
TGTGCCAGCAGCACAGGACAGGGCATTCGTGAAAAACTGTTTTTT
>NA|TRBJ1-2|NA|TRBV28
CATRGGVGVGYTF
TGTGCCACCCGGGGAGGGGTCGGAGTTGGCTACACCTTC
>NA|TRBJ1-3|NA|TRBV19
CASNDTSFGNTIYF
TGTGCCAGTAATGACACGTCTTTTGGAAACACCATATATTTT
>TRBD1|TRBJ2-3|NA|TRBV29-1
CSVGDRSATDTQYF
TGCAGCGTTGGGGACAGGTCGGCCACAGATACGCAGTATTTT
>NA|TRBJ2-3|NA|TRBV2
CASSGLGTDTQYF
TGTGCCAGCAGTGGACTAGGCACAGATACGCAGTATTTT
>TRBD2|TRBJ2-7|few|TRBV25-1
CASSARDYPYEQYF
TGTGCCAGCAGTGCCCGGGACTATCCCTACGAGCAGTACTTC
>NA|TRBJ2-3|NA|TRBV4-2
CASSQDGQSSQEYTDTQYF
TGTGCCAGCAGCCAAGATGGACAGTCTTCACAGGAATACACAGATACGCAGTATTTT
>NA|TRBJ1-4|NA|TRBV30
CAWRRAGLIDEKLFF
TGTGCCTGGAGGCGGGCTGGGCTCATAGATGAAAAACTGTTTTTT
>TRBD1|TRBJ1-1|few|TRBV2
CASSGQVNTEAFF
TGTGCCAGCAGCGGACAGGTGAACACTGAAGCTTTCTTT
>TRBD2|TRBJ2-7|once|TRBV4-1
CASSQPTSGRAYEQYF
TGCGCCAGCAGCCAGCCGACTAGCGGGAGGGCATACGAGCAGTACTTC
>NA|TRBJ2-1|few|TRBV19
CASTFPGQEQFF
TGTGCCAGTACCTTTCCGGGACAAGAGCAGTTCTTC
>NA|TRBJ2-3|NA|TRBV15
CATSRPAPDTQYF
TGTGCCACCAGCAGGCCTGCGCCCGATACGCAGTATTTT
>NA|TRBJ2-7|NA|TRBV10-3
CAISGGMTTYEQYF
TGTGCCATCAGTGGTGGGATGACTACCTACGAGCAGTACTTC
>TRBD2|TRBJ2-1|NA|TRBV6-4
CASSAVAGVSHEQFF
TGTGCCAGCAGTGCGGTAGCGGGAGTTTCCCATGAGCAGTTCTTC
>TRBD2|TRBJ2-1|NA|TRBV9
CASSVGGRAFYNEQFF
TGTGCCAGCAGCGTAGGGGGGAGGGCCTTCTACAATGAGCAGTTCTTC
>TRBD2|TRBJ2-3|NA|TRBV30
CAWSPLAGVKDTQYF
TGTGCCTGGAGCCCACTAGCGGGAGTTAAGGATACGCAGTATTTT
>NA|TRBJ2-7|NA|TRBV30
CAWKSEGDEQYF
TGTGCCTGGAAATCTGAGGGGGACGAGCAGTACTTC
>TRBD2|TRBJ2-2|NA|TRBV5-4
CASSLGPSGNTGELFF
TGTGCCAGCAGCTTAGGTCCTAGCGGGAACACCGGGGAGCTGTTTTTT
>TRBD2|TRBJ2-7|NA|TRBV10-3
CAISDHKGLAGASEQYF
TGTGCCATCAGTGACCACAAGGGACTAGCGGGAGCCAGCGAGCAGTACTTC
>TRBD1|TRBJ2-2|NA|TRBV7-6
CASSSSGTGLWELFF
TGTGCCAGCAGCTCCTCAGGGACAGGGCTCTGGGAGCTGTTTTTT
>NA|TRBJ2-1|few|TRBV5-1
CASSFTGTTGNNEQFF
TGCGCCAGCAGCTTTACCGGGACAACAGGTAACAATGAGCAGTTCTTC
>TRBD1|TRBJ1-2|NA|TRBV4-1
CASSQPKEAGQGVWGYTF
TGCGCCAGCAGCCAACCAAAAGAGGCGGGACAGGGGGTATGGGGCTACACCTTC
>TRBD1|TRBJ1-6|NA|TRBV18
CASSPGQAQNSPLHF
TGTGCCAGCTCACCGGGACAGGCTCAGAATTCACCCCTCCACTTT
>NA|TRBJ2-1|NA|TRBV19
CASTGIGVYQDEQFF
TGTGCCAGTACAGGGATTGGCGTTTATCAGGATGAGCAGTTCTTC
>NA|TRBJ2-7|NA|TRBV18
CASSPRTGGSSYEQYF
TGTGCCAGCTCACCGAGGACTGGAGGGAGCTCCTACGAGCAGTACTTC
>TRBD2|TRBJ2-7|few|TRBV2
CASSQRLAGGYEQYF
TGTGCCAGCAGTCAGAGACTAGCGGGAGGCTACGAGCAGTACTTC
>NA|TRBJ1-2|NA|TRBV2
CASTIQPNYGYTF
TGTGCCAGCACTATACAGCCTAACTATGGCTACACCTTC
>TRBD2|TRBJ2-3|few|TRBV7-9
CASSREGPTDTQYF
TGTGCCAGCTCTAGGGAGGGACCCACAGATACGCAGTATTTT
>NA|TRBJ1-2|NA|TRBV6-5
CASSQTGSPYTF
TGTGCCAGCAGCCAGACAGGCTCACCGTACACCTTC
>TRBD1|TRBJ1-1|NA|TRBV29-1
CSVEGRKAQGRENTEAFF
TGCAGCGTTGAAGGTCGTAAGGCACAGGGGCGCGAAAACACTGAAGCTTTCTTT
>TRBD2|TRBJ2-7|once|TRBV9
CASSVGPSGLRGGTFDEQYF
TGTGCCAGCAGCGTAGGCCCCTCGGGGCTACGGGGGGGAACCTTCGACGAGCAGTACTTC
>TRBD2|TRBJ2-1|NA|TRBV6-5
CASSSLAGGHNEQFF
TGTGCCAGCAGTTCCCTAGCGGGAGGCCACAATGAGCAGTTCTTC
>NA|TRBJ1-1|NA|TRBV27
CASRNGNTEAFF
TGTGCCAGCAGAAACGGGAACACTGAAGCTTTCTTT
>NA|TRBJ1-2|NA|TRBV5-1
CASSLDGAVDYGYTF
TGCGCCAGCAGCTTGGATGGGGCTGTTGACTATGGCTACACCTTC
>TRBD1|TRBJ1-1|once|TRBV30
CAGILRDRDTEAFF
TGTGCCGGAATACTCCGGGACAGGGACACTGAAGCTTTCTTT
>TRBD1|TRBJ2-7|once|TRBV5-4
CASSLEPGGEYEQYF
TGTGCCAGCAGCTTGGAGCCAGGGGGCGAATACGAGCAGTACTTC
>TRBD2|TRBJ2-1|NA|TRBV5-1
CASSKAEGTSGRTGEQFF
TGCGCCAGCAGTAAGGCGGAGGGGACTAGCGGGAGAACCGGTGAGCAGTTCTTC
>TRBD2|TRBJ2-4|NA|TRBV7-9
CASSVTSGRENIQYF
TGTGCCAGCAGCGTGACTAGCGGGAGGGAAAACATTCAGTACTTC
>TRBD1|TRBJ2-7|few|TRBV5-4
CASSSEGAQGAYEQYF
TGTGCCAGCAGCTCCGAGGGGGCGCAGGGGGCCTACGAGCAGTACTTC
>NA|TRBJ1-1|NA|TRBV11-2
CASSSYSEAFF
TGTGCCAGCAGCTCCTACAGTGAAGCTTTCTTT
>TRBD2|TRBJ2-7|NA|TRBV5-1
CASSAGLAGLHEQYF
TGCGCCAGCAGCGCGGGACTAGCGGGACTCCACGAGCAGTACTTC